This T cell receptor (beta chain) was observed in a study of blood T cell repertoires in COVID-19. Study summary: From the United States, Italy and Spain came samples of acute and convalescent COVID-19.

Per the study methods: Amplification with reference gene primers provided the estimates of nucleated cell counts. Data came from immunoSEQ multiplex PCR; TCRdb stores just in-frame clones and leaves some out. The V and J calls and clone size are taken from that table; D and trimming were inferred from the DNA. The data contain around 190,000 clones, around 89% of them singletons. The sequence derives from a human donor in a cohort sampled during active COVID-19. The sample consisted of peripheral blood.

The CDR3 protein is CASSQEGTGGSRKTQYF. The CDR3 DNA is TGTGCCAGCAGCCAAGAAGGGACAGGGGGCTCTCGGAAGACCCAGTACTTC. V and J are TRBV4-2 and TRBJ2-5; TRBD1 aligns across 12 bases. The CDR3 consists of 17 residues. Trimming removed 0 bases from V and 6 bases from J; junction bases left unmatched: 8. Germline lookup yields CDR1 LGHNA and CDR2 YNFKEQ.